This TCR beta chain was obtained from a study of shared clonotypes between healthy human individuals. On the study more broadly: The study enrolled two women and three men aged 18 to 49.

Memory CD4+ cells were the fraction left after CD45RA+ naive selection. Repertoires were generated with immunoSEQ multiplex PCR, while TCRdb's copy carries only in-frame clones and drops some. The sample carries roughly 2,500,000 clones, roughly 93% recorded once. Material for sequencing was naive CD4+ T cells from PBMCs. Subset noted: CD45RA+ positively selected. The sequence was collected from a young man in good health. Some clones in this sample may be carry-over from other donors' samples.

The CDR3 DNA sequence: TGTGCCAGCAGAGACCTTCACACAGGGCCCCAGTACTTC. The encoded protein is CASRDLHTGPQYF. The chain carries TRBV6-1 and TRBJ2-7; D is perhaps TRBD1 (6 bases). The CDR3 has 13 residues. From germline, CDR1 is MNHNS and CDR2 SASEGT. V dropped 6 bases and J dropped 10 bases, with 19 bases sitting between them.